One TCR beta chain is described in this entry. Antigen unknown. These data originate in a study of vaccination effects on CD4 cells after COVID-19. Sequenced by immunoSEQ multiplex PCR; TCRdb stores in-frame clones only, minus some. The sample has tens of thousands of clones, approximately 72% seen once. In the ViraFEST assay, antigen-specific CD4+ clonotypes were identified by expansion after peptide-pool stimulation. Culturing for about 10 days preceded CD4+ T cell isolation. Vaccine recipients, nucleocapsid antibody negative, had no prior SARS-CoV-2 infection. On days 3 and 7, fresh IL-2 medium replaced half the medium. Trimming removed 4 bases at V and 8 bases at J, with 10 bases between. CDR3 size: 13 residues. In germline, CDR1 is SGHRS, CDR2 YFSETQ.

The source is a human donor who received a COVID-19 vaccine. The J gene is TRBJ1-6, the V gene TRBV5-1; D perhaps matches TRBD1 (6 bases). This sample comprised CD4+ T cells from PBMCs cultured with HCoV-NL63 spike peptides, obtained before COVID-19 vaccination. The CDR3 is CASSLEGDSPLHF. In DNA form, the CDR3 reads TGCGCCAGCAGCCTGGAGGGGGATTCACCCCTCCACTTT.